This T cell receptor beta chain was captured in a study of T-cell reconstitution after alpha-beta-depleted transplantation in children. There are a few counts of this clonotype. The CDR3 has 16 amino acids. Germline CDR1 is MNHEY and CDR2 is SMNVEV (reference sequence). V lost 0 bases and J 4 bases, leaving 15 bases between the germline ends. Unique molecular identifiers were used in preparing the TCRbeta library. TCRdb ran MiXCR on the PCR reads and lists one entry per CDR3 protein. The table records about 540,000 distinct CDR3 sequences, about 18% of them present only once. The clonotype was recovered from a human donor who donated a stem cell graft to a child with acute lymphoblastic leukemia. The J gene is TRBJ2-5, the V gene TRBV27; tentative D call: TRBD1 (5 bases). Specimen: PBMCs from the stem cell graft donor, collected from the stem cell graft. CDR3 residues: CASSLSGSSRAETQYF. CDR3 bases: TGTGCCAGCAGTTTATCGGGTAGCAGCAGGGCAGAGACCCAGTACTTC.